These 8 T cell receptor beta chains were all obtained from the same sample, sequenced in a study of molecular identifiers for immune sequencing clone quantification. TCRdb fed the PCR reads into MiXCR, producing one record per CDR3 protein. The table lists about 40,000 distinct CDR3 sequences, approximately 25% of them singletons. The sample taken for sequencing was naive CD8+ T cells from blood, with Jurkat cell RNA spiked in. Subset reported: FACS-sorted CD8+CD4-CCR7+CD45RA+ naive T cells. These receptors originate from a human donor in good health. Some libraries in this study had Jurkat cell RNA spiked in.

The V call is TRBV13, the J call TRBJ2-1; D unresolved. Germline loops: CDR1 PRHDT, CDR2 FYEKMQ (reference sequence). The CDR3 sequence is 15 residues long. Between the trimmed V and J ends, which lost 0 bases and 8 bases, there was a span of 14 bases. The CDR3 nucleotides read TGTGCCAGCAGCTTAGGTGGCCGGAGAGTGGATGAGCAGTTCTTC. This codes for CASSLGGRRVDEQFF.

This clonotype was recorded at least ten times. The chain is built from TRBV4-2 and TRBJ2-7; TRBD1 or TRBD2 may be the D gene (6 bases each). V was shortened by 5 bases and J by 3 bases, with 17 bases between the two germline ends. Germline V gene sequence: CDR1 LGHNA, CDR2 YNFKEQ. This CDR3 spans 15 amino acids. CDR3 nucleotides: TGTGCCAGCAGCTCCCACCCAGGGGAGGACTACGAGCAGTACTTC. This encodes CASSSHPGEDYEQYF.

This chain joins TRBV7-3 and TRBJ2-5; 9 bases line up with TRBD2. The CDR3 consists of 15 residues. The V gene end was trimmed by 4 bases and the J gene end by 2 bases; junction bases not matched to a gene: 5. CDR1 and CDR2 (germline): SGHTA, FQGTGA. This chain's CDR3 is CASSSGLARQETQYF. The DNA for the CDR3 is TGTGCCAGCAGCTCCGGACTAGCGCGTCAAGAGACCCAGTACTTC.

With respect to this clonotype: Since a much larger clone is just one base distant, this may be a read error. The chain links TRBV18 to TRBJ2-3; D is tentatively TRBD1 or TRBD2 (5 bases each). The germline gives CDR1 KGHSH, CDR2 LQKENI. Between the trimmed V and J ends, which lost 6 bases and 4 bases, there was a span of 17 bases. The CDR3 totals 15 residues. The CDR3 DNA sequence: TGTGCCAGCTCCCCCGGGACGGCAAGCCCAGATACGCAGTATTTT. It encodes CASSPGTASPDTQYF.

Turning to this clonotype: A much larger clone sits a single nucleotide away, making a read error possible. The rearrangement uses TRBV4-3 and TRBJ1-1; 7 bases line up with TRBD1. CDR3 size: 15 residues. V lost 4 bases and J lost 4; bases outside the gene matches: 9. CDR1 is LGHNA, CDR2 YSLEER, per germline. The CDR3, as DNA: TGCGCCAGCAGCCCAGGGACAGCCTTGAGCACTGAAGCTTTCTTT. It is translated as CASSPGTALSTEAFF.

The table lists this clonotype with many counts. The chain couples TRBV7-9 to TRBJ2-7, with D possibly matching TRBD1 (5 bases). Germline-derived CDR1 and CDR2 are SEHNR and FQNEAQ (reference sequence). The CDR3 is 11 amino acids. V was cut by 5 bases and J by 5 bases, with 7 bases left in between. The CDR3 reads CASSMTDEQYF. The DNA for the CDR3 is TGTGCCAGCAGCATGACAGACGAGCAGTACTTC.

The chain uses TRBV10-3 and TRBJ2-7; D remains unclear. Trimming took off 0 bases at V and 2 bases at J, with 11 bases between the two ends. The CDR3 is made up of 15 amino acids. Germline CDR1 ENHRY, CDR2 SYGVKD. CDR3 sequence: CAISESTDGTYEQYF. As DNA, the CDR3 is TGTGCCATCAGTGAGTCGACGGACGGAACCTACGAGCAGTACTTC.

As concerns this clonotype: A single base separates this from a much larger clone, so it may be a read error. The rearrangement joins TRBV12-3 or TRBV12-4 to TRBJ2-3; the match to TRBD1 covers 9 bases. The CDR3 has 13 residues. With 8 bases clipped from V and 6 bases from J, the junction kept 6 bases outside the gene matches. The CDR3 bases are TGTGCCAGCTGTGGGACAGGGACGGATACGCAGTATTTT. Translation gives CASCGTGTDTQYF.